Presented here are 2 T cell receptor beta chains from one specimen sequenced in a study of blood T cells in healthy people across ages. It was with a sample-barcoded 5' primer and a J-beta primer mix that a second PCR of roughly 7 to 12 cycles was run. TCRdb analysed the 5' RACE reads with MiXCR anew, one entry per CDR3 protein. Of roughly 1.5 million distinct CDR3 sequences listed, approximately 42% are singletons. Sequencing was carried out using blood. The receptors here all came from a woman aged 18-29 years in good health.

The V gene is TRBV6-5, the J gene TRBJ2-3; 13 bases agree with TRBD2. The CDR3 totals 16 residues. The germline CDR1 and CDR2 sequences are MNHEY and SVGAGI. The V gene end was trimmed by 2 bases and the J gene end by 2 bases; junction bases not matched to a gene: 1. The CDR3: CASSYGTSGNTDTQYF. CDR3 in DNA: TGTGCCAGCAGTTACGGGACTAGCGGGAACACAGATACGCAGTATTTT.

The chain joins TRBV7-2 to TRBJ1-2; maybe TRBD1 (5 bases). This CDR3 comprises 13 residues. The ends were cut back, 1 base at V and 7 bases at J, with 10 bases in the middle. The germline V gene has CDR1 SGHTA and CDR2 FQGNSA. CDR3 sequence: CASSLGGTFGYTF. In DNA form, the CDR3 reads TGTGCCAGCAGCTTAGGAGGGACTTTTGGCTACACCTTC.